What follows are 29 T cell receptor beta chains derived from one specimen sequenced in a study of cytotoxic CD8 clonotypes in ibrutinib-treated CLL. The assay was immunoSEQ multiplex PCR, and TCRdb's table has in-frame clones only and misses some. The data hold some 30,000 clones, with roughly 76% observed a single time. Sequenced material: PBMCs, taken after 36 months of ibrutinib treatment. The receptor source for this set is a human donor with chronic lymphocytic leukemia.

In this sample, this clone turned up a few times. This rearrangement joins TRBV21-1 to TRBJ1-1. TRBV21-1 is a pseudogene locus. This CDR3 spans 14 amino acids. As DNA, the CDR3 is TGTGCCAGCAGCAAAGAGGGGGGGACCGATGAAGCTTTCTTT. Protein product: CASSKEGGTDEAFF.

The CDR3 region is CASSADQGAGTGELFF. CDR3 in DNA: TGTGCCAGCAGCGCTGACCAGGGCGCGGGGACCGGGGAGCTGTTTTTT. The chain joins TRBV9 to TRBJ2-2; TRBD2 might be the D (6 bases). Germline V lookup: CDR1 SGDLS, CDR2 YYNGEE. V lost 3 bases to trimming and J lost 5 bases, with 17 bases between them. This CDR3 has 16 amino acids.

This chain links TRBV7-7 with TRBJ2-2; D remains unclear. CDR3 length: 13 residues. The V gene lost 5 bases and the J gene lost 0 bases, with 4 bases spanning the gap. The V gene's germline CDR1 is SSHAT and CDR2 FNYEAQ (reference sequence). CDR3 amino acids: CASSRSNTGELFF. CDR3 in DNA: TGTGCCAGCAGCCGATCGAACACCGGGGAGCTGTTTTTT.

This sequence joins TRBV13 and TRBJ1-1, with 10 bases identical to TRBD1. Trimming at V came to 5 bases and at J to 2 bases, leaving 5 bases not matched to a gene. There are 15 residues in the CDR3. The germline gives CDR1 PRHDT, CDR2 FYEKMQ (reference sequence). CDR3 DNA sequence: TGTGCCAGCAGCCCCCGGGACAGGGGAAACACTGAAGCTTTCTTT. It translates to CASSPRDRGNTEAFF.

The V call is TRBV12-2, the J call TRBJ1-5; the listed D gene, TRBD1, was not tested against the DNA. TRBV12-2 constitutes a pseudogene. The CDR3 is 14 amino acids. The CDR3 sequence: CASRTPGANQPQHF. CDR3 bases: TGTGCAAGTCGCACCCCAGGGGCCAATCAGCCCCAGCATTTT.

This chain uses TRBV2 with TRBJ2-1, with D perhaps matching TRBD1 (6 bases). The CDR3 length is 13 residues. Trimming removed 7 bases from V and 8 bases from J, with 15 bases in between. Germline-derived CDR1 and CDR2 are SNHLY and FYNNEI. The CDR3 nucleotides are TGTGCCAGCAAAACCTGGACAGTCTATGAGCAGTTCTTC. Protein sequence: CASKTWTVYEQFF.

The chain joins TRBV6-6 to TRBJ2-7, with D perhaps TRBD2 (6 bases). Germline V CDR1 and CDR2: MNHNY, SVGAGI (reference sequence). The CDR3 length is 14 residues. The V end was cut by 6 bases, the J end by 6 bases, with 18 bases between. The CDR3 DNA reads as TGTGCCAGCAGCCAAGGAGTGTTCGGGAGCGAGCAGTACTTC. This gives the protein CASSQGVFGSEQYF.

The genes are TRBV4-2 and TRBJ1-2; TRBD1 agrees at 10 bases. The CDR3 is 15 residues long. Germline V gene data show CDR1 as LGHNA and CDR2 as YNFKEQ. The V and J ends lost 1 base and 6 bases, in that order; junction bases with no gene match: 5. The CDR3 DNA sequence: TGTGCCAGCAGCCAAGCGCTCGGGACAGGGGATGGCTACACCTTC. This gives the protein CASSQALGTGDGYTF.

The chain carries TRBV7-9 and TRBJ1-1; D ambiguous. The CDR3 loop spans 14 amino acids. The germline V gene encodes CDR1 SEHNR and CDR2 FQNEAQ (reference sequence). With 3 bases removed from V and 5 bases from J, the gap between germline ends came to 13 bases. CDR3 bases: TGTGCCAGCAGCTTCGCCAGGAGGGCAACTGAAGCTTTCTTT. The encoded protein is CASSFARRATEAFF.

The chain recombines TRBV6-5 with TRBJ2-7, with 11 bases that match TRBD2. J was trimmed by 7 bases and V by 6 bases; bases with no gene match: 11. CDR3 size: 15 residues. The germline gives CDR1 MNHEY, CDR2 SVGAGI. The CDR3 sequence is CASSPTSGGPLEQYF. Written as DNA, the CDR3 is TGTGCCAGCAGCCCAACTAGCGGGGGCCCCCTGGAGCAGTACTTC.

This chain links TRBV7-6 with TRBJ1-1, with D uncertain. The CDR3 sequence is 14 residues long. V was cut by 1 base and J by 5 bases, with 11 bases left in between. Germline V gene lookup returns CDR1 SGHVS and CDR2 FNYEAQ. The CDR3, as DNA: TGTGCCAGCAGCTTAGGTGCCCAGATTACTGAAGCTTTCTTT. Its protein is CASSLGAQITEAFF. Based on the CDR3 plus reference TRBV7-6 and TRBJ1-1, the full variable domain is GAGVSQSPRYKVTKRGQDVALRCDPISGHVSLYWYRQALGQGPEFLTYFNYEAQQDKSGLPNDRFSAERPEGSISTLTIQRTEQRDSAMYRCASSLGAQITEAFFGQGTRLTVV.

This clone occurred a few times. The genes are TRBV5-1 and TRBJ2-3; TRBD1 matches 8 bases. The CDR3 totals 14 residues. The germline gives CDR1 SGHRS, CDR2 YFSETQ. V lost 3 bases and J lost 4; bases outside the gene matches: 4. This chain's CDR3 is CASSWGQEADTQYF. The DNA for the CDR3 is TGCGCCAGCAGCTGGGGACAGGAAGCAGATACGCAGTATTTT. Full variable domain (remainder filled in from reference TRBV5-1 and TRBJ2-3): KAGVTQTPRYLIKTRGQQVTLSCSPISGHRSVSWYQQTPGQGLQFLFEYFSETQRNKGNFPGRFSGRQFSNSRSEMNVSTLELGDSALYLCASSWGQEADTQYFGPGTRLTVL.

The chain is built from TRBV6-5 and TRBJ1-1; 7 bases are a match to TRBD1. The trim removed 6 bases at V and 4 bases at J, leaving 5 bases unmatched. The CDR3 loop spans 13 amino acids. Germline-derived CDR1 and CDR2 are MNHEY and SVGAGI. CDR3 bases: TGTGCCAGCAGGCTTCACAGGGGCACTGAAGCTTTCTTT. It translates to CASRLHRGTEAFF.

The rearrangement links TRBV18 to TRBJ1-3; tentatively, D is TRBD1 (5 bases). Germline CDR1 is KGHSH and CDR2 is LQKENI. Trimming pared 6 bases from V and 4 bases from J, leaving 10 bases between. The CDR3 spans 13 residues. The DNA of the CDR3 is TGTGCCAGCTCCCCAGGGTCGGGAAACACCATATATTTT. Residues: CASSPGSGNTIYF.

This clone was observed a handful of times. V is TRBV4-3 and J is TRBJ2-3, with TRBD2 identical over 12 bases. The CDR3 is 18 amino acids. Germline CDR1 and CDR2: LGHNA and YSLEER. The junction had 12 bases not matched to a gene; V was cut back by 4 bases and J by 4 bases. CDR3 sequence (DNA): TGCGCCAGCAGCCCTCGGGGGCTAGCGGGGGGGCCCGCAGATACGCAGTATTTT. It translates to CASSPRGLAGGPADTQYF.

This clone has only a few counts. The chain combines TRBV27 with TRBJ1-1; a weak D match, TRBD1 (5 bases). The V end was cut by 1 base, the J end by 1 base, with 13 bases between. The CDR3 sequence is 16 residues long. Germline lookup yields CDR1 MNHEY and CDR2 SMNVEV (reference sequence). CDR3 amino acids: CASSLLSGNRNTEAFF. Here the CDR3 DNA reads TGTGCCAGCAGTTTATTGTCAGGGAATCGGAACACTGAAGCTTTCTTT.

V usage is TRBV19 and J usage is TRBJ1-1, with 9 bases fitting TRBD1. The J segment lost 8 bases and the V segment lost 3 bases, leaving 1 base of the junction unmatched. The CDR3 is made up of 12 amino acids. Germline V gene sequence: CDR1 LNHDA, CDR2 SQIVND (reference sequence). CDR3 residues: CASSIGQGEAFF. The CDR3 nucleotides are TGTGCCAGTAGTATCGGACAGGGGGAAGCTTTCTTT.

The DNA of the CDR3 is TGTGCCAGCAGTCTTCAGGGGGTGGATGAAAAACTGTTTTTT. Translating it yields CASSLQGVDEKLFF. V usage is TRBV2 and J usage is TRBJ1-4, with 7 bases aligning to TRBD1. Germline lookup yields CDR1 SNHLY and CDR2 FYNNEI. V trimming: 5 bases; J trimming: 6 bases; junction bases outside the gene matches: 6. The CDR3 loop spans 14 amino acids.

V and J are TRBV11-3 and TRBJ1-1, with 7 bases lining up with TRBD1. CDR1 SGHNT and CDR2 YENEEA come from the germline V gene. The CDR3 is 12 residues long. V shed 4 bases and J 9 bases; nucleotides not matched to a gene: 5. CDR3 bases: TGTGCCAGCAGCTCCCGACAGGGACAAGCTTTCTTT. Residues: CASSSRQGQAFF.

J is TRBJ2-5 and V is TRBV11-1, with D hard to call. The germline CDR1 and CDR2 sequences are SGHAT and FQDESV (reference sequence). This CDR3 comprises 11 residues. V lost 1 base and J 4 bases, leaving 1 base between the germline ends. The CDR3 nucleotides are TGTGCCAGCAGCTTAGGAGAGACCCAGTACTTC. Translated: CASSLGETQYF.

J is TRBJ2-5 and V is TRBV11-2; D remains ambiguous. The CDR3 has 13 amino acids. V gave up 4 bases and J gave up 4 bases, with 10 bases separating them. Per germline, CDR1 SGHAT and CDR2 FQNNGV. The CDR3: CASSSGYGETQYF. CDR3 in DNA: TGTGCCAGCAGCTCGGGTTACGGAGAGACCCAGTACTTC.

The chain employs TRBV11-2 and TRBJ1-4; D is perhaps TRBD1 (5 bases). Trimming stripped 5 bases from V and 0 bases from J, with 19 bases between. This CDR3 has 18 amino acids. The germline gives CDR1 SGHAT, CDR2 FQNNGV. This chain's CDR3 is CASSPFGTGFATNEKLFF. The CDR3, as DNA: TGTGCCAGCAGCCCTTTCGGGACTGGCTTTGCAACTAATGAAAAACTGTTTTTT.

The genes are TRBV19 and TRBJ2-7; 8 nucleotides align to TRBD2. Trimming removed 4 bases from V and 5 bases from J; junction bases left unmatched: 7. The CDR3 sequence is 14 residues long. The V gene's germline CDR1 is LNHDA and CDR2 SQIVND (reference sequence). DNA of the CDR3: TGTGCCAGTAGTAATGCGGGGGGCGGCCACGAGCAGTACTTC. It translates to CASSNAGGGHEQYF.

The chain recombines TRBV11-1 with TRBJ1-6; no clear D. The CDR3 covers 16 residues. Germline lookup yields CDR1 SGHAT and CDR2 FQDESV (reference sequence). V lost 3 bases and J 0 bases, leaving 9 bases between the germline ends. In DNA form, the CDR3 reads TGTGCCAGCAGCTTGGCCGGTAGCTCCTATAATTCACCCCTCCACTTT. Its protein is CASSLAGSSYNSPLHF.

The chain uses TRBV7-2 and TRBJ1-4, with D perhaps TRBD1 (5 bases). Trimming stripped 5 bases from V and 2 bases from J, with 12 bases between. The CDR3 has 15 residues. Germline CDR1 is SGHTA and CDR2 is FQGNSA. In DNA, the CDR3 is TGTGCCAGCAGCCCCTCAGGGTTCACTAATGAAAAACTGTTTTTT. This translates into CASSPSGFTNEKLFF.

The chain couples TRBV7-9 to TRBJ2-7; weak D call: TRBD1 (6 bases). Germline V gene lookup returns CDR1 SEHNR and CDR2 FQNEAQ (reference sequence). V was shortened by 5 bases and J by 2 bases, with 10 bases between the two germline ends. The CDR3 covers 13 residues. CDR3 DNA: TGTGCCAGCAGCCCCAGGGGTCCCTACGAGCAGTACTTC. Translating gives CASSPRGPYEQYF.

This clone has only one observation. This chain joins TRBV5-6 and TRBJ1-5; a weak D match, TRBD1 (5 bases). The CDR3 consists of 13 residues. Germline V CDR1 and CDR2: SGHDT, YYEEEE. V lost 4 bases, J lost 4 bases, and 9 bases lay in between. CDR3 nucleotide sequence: TGTGCCAGCAGCCCAGGGTATAATCAGCCCCAGCATTTT. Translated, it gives CASSPGYNQPQHF.

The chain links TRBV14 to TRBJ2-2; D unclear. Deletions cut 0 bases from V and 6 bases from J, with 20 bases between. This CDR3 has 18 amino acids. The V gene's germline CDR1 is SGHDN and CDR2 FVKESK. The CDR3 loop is CASSQDWIGPLWAGELFF. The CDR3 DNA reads TGTGCCAGCAGCCAAGATTGGATTGGACCCCTTTGGGCCGGGGAGCTGTTTTTT.

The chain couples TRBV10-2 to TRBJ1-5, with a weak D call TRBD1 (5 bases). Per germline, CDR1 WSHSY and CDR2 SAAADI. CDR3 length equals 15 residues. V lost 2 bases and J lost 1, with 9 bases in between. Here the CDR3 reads CASSERGGSNQPQHF. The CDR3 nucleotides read TGCGCCAGCAGTGAGAGGGGTGGAAGCAATCAGCCCCAGCATTTT.